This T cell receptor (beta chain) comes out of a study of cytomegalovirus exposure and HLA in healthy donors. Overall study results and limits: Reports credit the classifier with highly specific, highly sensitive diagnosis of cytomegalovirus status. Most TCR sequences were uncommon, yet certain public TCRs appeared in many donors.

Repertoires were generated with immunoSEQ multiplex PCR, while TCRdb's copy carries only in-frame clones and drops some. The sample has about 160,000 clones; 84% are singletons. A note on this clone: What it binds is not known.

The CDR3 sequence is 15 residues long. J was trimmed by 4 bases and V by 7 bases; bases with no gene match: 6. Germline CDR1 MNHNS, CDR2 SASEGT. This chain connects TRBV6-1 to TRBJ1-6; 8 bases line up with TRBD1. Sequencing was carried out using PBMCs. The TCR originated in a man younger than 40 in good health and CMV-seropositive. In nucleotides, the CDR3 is TGTGCCAGCATCCCCGACAGGGGATATAATTCACCCCTCCACTTT. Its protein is CASIPDRGYNSPLHF.